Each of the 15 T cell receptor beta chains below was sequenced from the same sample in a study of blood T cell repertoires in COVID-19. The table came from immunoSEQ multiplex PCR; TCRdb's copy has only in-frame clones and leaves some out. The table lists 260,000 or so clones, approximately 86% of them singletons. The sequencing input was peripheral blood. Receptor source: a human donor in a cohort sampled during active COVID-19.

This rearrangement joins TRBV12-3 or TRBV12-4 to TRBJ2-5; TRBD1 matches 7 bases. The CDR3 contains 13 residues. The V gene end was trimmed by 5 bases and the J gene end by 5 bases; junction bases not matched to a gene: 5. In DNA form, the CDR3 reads TGTGCCAGCAGTCTCCGACAGGGCGAGACCCAGTACTTC. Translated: CASSLRQGETQYF.

The CDR3 sequence: CASSPDRLGYEQYF. In nucleotides, the CDR3 is TGTGCCAGCAGTCCGGACAGGCTGGGCTACGAGCAGTACTTC. The gene calls are TRBV27 and TRBJ2-7; 7 bases match TRBD1. Germline assignment: CDR1 MNHEY and CDR2 SMNVEV (reference sequence). The CDR3 covers 14 residues. V was pared by 5 bases and J by 3 bases, with 7 bases of the junction left unmatched.

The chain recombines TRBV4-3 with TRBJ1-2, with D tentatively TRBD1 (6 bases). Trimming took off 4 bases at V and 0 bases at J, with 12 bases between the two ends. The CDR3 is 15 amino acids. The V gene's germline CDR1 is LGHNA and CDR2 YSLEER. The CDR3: CASSPGTPTNYGYTF. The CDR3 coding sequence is TGCGCCAGCAGCCCCGGGACACCGACTAACTATGGCTACACCTTC.

The CDR3: CASSSGVGNTGELFF. CDR3 nucleotides: TGTGCCAGCAGCTCAGGCGTCGGGAACACCGGGGAGCTGTTTTTT. V is TRBV5-6 and J is TRBJ2-2; D not resolved. The germline V gene has CDR1 SGHDT and CDR2 YYEEEE. This CDR3 comprises 15 residues. Deletions cut 3 bases from V and 1 base from J, with 10 bases between.

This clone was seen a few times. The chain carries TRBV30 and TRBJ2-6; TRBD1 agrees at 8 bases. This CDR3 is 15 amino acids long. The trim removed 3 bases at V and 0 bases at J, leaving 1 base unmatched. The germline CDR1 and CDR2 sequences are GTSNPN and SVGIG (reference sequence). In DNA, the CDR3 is TGTGCCTGGAGAGGACAGGGCTCTGGGGCCAACGTCCTGACTTTC. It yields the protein CAWRGQGSGANVLTF.

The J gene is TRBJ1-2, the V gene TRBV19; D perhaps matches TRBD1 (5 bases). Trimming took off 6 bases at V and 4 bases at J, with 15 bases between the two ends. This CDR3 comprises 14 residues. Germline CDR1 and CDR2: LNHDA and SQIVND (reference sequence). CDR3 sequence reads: CASSLKGTIYGYTF. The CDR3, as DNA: TGTGCCAGTAGCCTAAAAGGGACTATCTATGGCTACACCTTC.

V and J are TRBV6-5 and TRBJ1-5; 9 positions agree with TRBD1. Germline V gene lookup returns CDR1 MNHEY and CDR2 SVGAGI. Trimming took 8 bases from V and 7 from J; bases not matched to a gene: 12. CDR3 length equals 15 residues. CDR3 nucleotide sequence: TGTGCCAGCGCCTTTAGACAGGGGGTAATCCAGCCCCAGCATTTT. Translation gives CASAFRQGVIQPQHF.

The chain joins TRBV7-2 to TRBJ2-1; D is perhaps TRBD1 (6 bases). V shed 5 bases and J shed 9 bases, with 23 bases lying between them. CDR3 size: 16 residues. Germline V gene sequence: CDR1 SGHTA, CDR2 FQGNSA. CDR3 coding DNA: TGTGCCAGCAGCCTAGGGGGTCTGGGGCACCAAGGTGAGCAGTTCTTC. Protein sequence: CASSLGGLGHQGEQFF.

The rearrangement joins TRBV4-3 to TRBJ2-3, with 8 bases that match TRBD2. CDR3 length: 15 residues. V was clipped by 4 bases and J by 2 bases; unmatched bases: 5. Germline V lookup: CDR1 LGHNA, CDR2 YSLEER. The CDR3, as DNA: TGCGCCAGCAGCCGGAATAGCGGGACCACAGATACGCAGTATTTT. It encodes CASSRNSGTTDTQYF.

The CDR3 nucleotides are TGCAGCGTTGGTGGGCAGATCTACGAGCAGTACTTC. This codes for CSVGGQIYEQYF. The V call is TRBV29-1, the J call TRBJ2-7; D gene unclear. The CDR3 has 12 residues. In germline, CDR1 is SQVTM, CDR2 ANQGSEA. V was pared by 4 bases and J by 3 bases, with 10 bases between.

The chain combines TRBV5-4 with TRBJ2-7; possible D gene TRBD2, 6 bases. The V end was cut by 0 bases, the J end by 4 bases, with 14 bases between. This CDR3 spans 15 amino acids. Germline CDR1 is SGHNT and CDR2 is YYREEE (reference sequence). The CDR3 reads CASSLGSGEGYEQYF. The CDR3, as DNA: TGTGCCAGCAGCTTGGGATCGGGAGAGGGGTACGAGCAGTACTTC.

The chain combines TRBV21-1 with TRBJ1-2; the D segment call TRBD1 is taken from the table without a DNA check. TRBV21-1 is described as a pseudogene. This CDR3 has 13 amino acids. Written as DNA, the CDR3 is TGTGCCACCAGTCGGGACAGCCACTATGGCTACACCTTC. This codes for CATSRDSHYGYTF.

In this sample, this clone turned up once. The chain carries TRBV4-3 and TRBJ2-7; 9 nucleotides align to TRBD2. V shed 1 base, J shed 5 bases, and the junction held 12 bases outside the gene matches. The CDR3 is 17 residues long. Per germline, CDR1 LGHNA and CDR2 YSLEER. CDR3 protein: CASSQVLRREGRDEQYF. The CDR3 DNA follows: TGCGCCAGCAGCCAAGTACTGCGGCGGGAGGGCCGGGACGAGCAGTACTTC.

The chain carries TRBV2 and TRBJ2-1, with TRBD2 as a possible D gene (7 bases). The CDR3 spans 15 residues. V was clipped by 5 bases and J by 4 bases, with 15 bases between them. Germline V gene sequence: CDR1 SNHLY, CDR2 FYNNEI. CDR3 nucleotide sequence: TGTGCCAGCAGTAACGAGGGGGGGGGTTACAATGAGCAGTTCTTC. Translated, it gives CASSNEGGGYNEQFF.

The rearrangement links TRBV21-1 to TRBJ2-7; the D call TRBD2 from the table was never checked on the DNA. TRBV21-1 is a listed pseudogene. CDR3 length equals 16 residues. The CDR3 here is CASRGASGSSSYEQYF. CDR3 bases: TGTGCCAGCCGAGGGGCTAGCGGGTCGAGCTCCTACGAGCAGTACTTC.